One and the same sample provided the 27 T cell receptor beta chains below, sequenced in a study of post-analysis software for immune sequencing data (dated by TCRdb to between 2014 and 2017). Here is what the overall study found, with its caveats: Significantly higher frequencies in patients than in controls were found for a few TRBV segments, including TRBV5-6, TRBV5-1 and TRBV20-1.

The library was produced with PCR. The sequencing machine was an Illumina HiSeq 2500. Unique molecular identifiers were incorporated into TCR beta cDNA libraries to reduce PCR and sequencing biases. Starting from the raw public reads, TCRdb applied fastp trimming at Q25, assembled clones with MiXCR and retained in-frame beta chains. Rows merge per CDR3 protein into single entries with the most common DNA and genes. The sample table contains hundreds of thousands of distinct CDR3 sequences; only one count was recorded for roughly 27% of them. The leading ten clones occupy under 0.7% of the sample. Their specific antigens are unknown. The sequencing input was blood. Source of these receptors: a girl between 5 and 17 years old with multiple sclerosis.

This clonotype was observed a handful of times. In DNA, the CDR3 is TGTGCCAGCAGCCCCGAGGATGGCGTTGATAATTCACCCCTCCACTTT. Translated: CASSPEDGVDNSPLHF. The chain employs TRBV9 and TRBJ1-6, with D unclear. This CDR3 has 16 residues. The V end was cut by 4 bases, the J end by 5 bases, with 16 bases between. Germline CDR1 reads SGDLS; CDR2 reads YYNGEE.

This clonotype has a handful of counts. The chain employs TRBV7-8 and TRBJ2-5; weak D call: TRBD2 (6 bases). Germline V gene sequence: CDR1 SGHVS, CDR2 FQNEAQ. This CDR3 region has 15 residues. The V end was cut by 3 bases, the J end by 1 base, with 12 bases between. CDR3 DNA sequence: TGTGCCAGCAGCTTGGGGGTTAGCGGCCAAGAGACCCAGTACTTC. Protein product: CASSLGVSGQETQYF.

This sequence joins TRBV27 and TRBJ2-7, with D hard to call. Germline V lookup: CDR1 MNHEY, CDR2 SMNVEV (reference sequence). The germline V and J ends were trimmed by 6 bases and 1 base, with 13 bases remaining between them. The CDR3 sequence is 14 residues long. DNA for the CDR3: TGTGCCAGCAGGCGGCAGTTAGTTTCCTACGAGCAGTACTTC. Its protein product is CASRRQLVSYEQYF.

V usage is TRBV11-2 and J usage is TRBJ2-5, with no clear D. Trimming removed 3 bases from V and 7 bases from J, with 9 bases in between. This CDR3 region has 12 residues. Germline V lookup: CDR1 SGHAT, CDR2 FQNNGV. The CDR3 sequence: CASSLGLATQYF. For the CDR3, the DNA is TGTGCCAGCAGCTTGGGTCTCGCGACCCAGTACTTC.

A few counts support this clonotype. V is TRBV28 and J is TRBJ2-7; the D is unclear. This CDR3 region has 15 residues. Trimming removed 7 bases at V and 4 bases at J, with 20 bases between. The V gene's germline CDR1 is MDHEN and CDR2 SYDVKM. As DNA, the CDR3 is TGTGCCAGCACCTTTGGTCCCTATTCCCATTACGAGCAGTACTTC. It is translated as CASTFGPYSHYEQYF.

The chain employs TRBV7-9 and TRBJ2-1; 10 nucleotides agree with TRBD2. Germline lookup yields CDR1 SEHNR and CDR2 FQNEAQ (reference sequence). Trimming at V came to 5 bases and at J to 7 bases, leaving 11 bases not matched to a gene. This CDR3 comprises 16 residues. CDR3 DNA: TGTGCCAGCAGCGGGCAGCCAGCGGGAGGGATGAATGAGCAGTTCTTC. It is translated as CASSGQPAGGMNEQFF.

In this sample, this clonotype turned up a few times. The CDR3 region has the DNA TGTGCCACACAGGGGAACAGGGCAGACCAAGAGACCCAGTACTTC. Protein sequence: CATQGNRADQETQYF. The chain joins TRBV10-3 to TRBJ2-5; the match to TRBD1 covers 7 bases. Germline CDR1 reads ENHRY; CDR2 reads SYGVKD. After removal of 10 bases from V and 0 bases from J, the junction contained 11 bases not matched to a gene. The CDR3 spans 15 residues.

The chain employs TRBV4-3 and TRBJ2-1; the match to TRBD2 covers 8 bases. V shed 0 bases, J shed 4 bases, and the junction held 17 bases outside the gene matches. Germline loops: CDR1 LGHNA, CDR2 YSLEER. This CDR3 is 20 amino acids long. CDR3 nucleotide sequence: TGCGCCAGCAGCCAAGATAGTCCAGGAGGAGCGGGAGAGGGATACAATGAGCAGTTCTTC. The encoded protein is CASSQDSPGGAGEGYNEQFF.

J is TRBJ2-7 and V is TRBV4-3, with D perhaps matching TRBD1 (5 bases). This CDR3 is built from 16 residues. Looked up from germline, CDR1 is LGHNA and CDR2 is YSLEER. V lost 4 bases and J lost 2, with 18 bases in between. CDR3 DNA: TGCGCCAGCAGCCGAGAGACAGAGGATTTTACCTACGAGCAGTACTTC. Translating gives CASSRETEDFTYEQYF.

The J gene is TRBJ2-7, the V gene TRBV29-1; TRBD1 matches 8 bases. In germline, CDR1 is SQVTM, CDR2 ANQGSEA. This CDR3 spans 13 amino acids. The J segment lost 1 base and the V segment lost 5 bases, leaving 4 bases of the junction unmatched. The chain's CDR3 is CSVLDRGSYEQYF. CDR3 DNA: TGCAGCGTTCTAGACAGGGGTTCCTACGAGCAGTACTTC.

The chain joins TRBV14 to TRBJ2-1; D is perhaps TRBD1 (6 bases). The CDR3 contains 16 residues. V shed 6 bases and J shed 4 bases, with 19 bases lying between them. Germline V lookup: CDR1 SGHDN, CDR2 FVKESK. As DNA, the CDR3 is TGTGCCAGCAGAGCAAACTCCGGGACACGGTACAATGAGCAGTTCTTC. Its protein is CASRANSGTRYNEQFF.

This clonotype was seen once. The chain is built from TRBV5-6 and TRBJ1-5; 7 bases are a match to TRBD1. The length of the CDR3 is 14 residues. CDR1 and CDR2 (germline): SGHDT, YYEEEE. V shed 2 bases and J 5 bases; nucleotides not matched to a gene: 4. In nucleotides, the CDR3 is TGTGCCAGCAGCTTACTTACAGGGGATCAGCCCCAGCATTTT. Its translation: CASSLLTGDQPQHF.

This clonotype was counted only a few times. This rearrangement joins TRBV20-1 to TRBJ2-5; unclear D gene. CDR1 DFQATT and CDR2 SNEGSKA come from the germline V gene (reference sequence). V gave up 6 bases and J gave up 1 base, with 12 bases separating them. CDR3 length: 13 residues. The CDR3 sequence is CSASRILQETQYF. CDR3 nucleotides: TGCAGTGCCTCTAGGATCCTCCAAGAGACCCAGTACTTC.

This clonotype has more than one count but fewer than ten. The rearrangement links TRBV2 to TRBJ2-7; possible D gene TRBD1, 5 bases. V lost 2 bases and J 6 bases, leaving 8 bases between the germline ends. Germline V CDR1 and CDR2: SNHLY, FYNNEI. The CDR3 extends over 12 amino acids. DNA of the CDR3: TGTGCCAGCAGTGAACGACAGAGCGAGCAGTACTTC. Encoded protein: CASSERQSEQYF.

This clonotype has more than one count but fewer than ten. The chain uses TRBV5-5 and TRBJ1-4; 8 bases fit TRBD1. The trim removed 2 bases at V and 5 bases at J, leaving 2 bases unmatched. There are 14 residues in the CDR3. Germline values: CDR1 SGHKS, CDR2 YYEKEE (reference sequence). The chain's CDR3 is CASSFRTGNEKLFF. CDR3 bases: TGTGCCAGCAGCTTCCGGACAGGGAATGAAAAACTGTTTTTT.

The chain has TRBV11-2 and TRBJ1-5; D gene ambiguous. Germline V gives CDR1 SGHAT, CDR2 FQNNGV. Between the trimmed V and J ends, which lost 2 bases and 11 bases, there was a span of 10 bases. The CDR3 spans 12 residues. In DNA, the CDR3 is TGTGCCAGCAGCTTAATTCTGGCCGCCCAGCATTTT. Encoded protein: CASSLILAAQHF.

V gene TRBV10-3 combines with J gene TRBJ2-5, with 7 bases fitting TRBD1. Trimming took 6 bases from V and 3 from J; bases not matched to a gene: 4. CDR1 is ENHRY, CDR2 SYGVKD, per germline. The CDR3 consists of 13 residues. The CDR3 region is CAIRITGEETQYF. CDR3 coding DNA: TGTGCCATCAGGATTACAGGGGAAGAGACCCAGTACTTC.

This clonotype was seen only a few times. J is TRBJ2-1 and V is TRBV20-1, with TRBD1 identical over 11 bases. Germline CDR1 is DFQATT and CDR2 is SNEGSKA (reference sequence). With 7 bases clipped from V and 9 bases from J, the junction kept 2 bases outside the gene matches. The CDR3 sequence is 11 residues long. CDR3 sequence reads: CSGDRGFEQFF. CDR3 bases: TGCAGTGGGGACAGGGGGTTTGAGCAGTTCTTC.

This chain connects TRBV29-1 to TRBJ2-1; 9 bases agree with TRBD1. The V gene end was trimmed by 8 bases and the J gene end by 3 bases; junction bases not matched to a gene: 11. The CDR3 has 15 residues. Germline loops: CDR1 SQVTM, CDR2 ANQGSEA. The CDR3 DNA is TGCAGCACCCGGACAGGGGCTGAGCGCTACAATGAGCAGTTCTTC. This sequence encodes CSTRTGAERYNEQFF.

The V and J genes are TRBV7-2 and TRBJ2-5; TRBD2 matches 10 bases. The germline CDR1 and CDR2 sequences are SGHTA and FQGNSA. J lost 5 bases, V lost 4 bases, and 7 bases had no gene match. The CDR3 spans 15 residues. The CDR3 protein is CASSSTSGEWETQYF. The CDR3 bases are TGTGCCAGCAGCTCCACTAGCGGGGAGTGGGAGACCCAGTACTTC.

This clonotype was seen a handful of times. This sequence joins TRBV7-2 and TRBJ1-2; 8 bases are shared with TRBD1. Germline V gene sequence: CDR1 SGHTA, CDR2 FQGNSA. The ends lost 5 bases at V and 0 bases at J; junction bases unmatched: 8. This CDR3 has 16 residues. This chain's CDR3 is CASSTTPGQANYGYTF. DNA of the CDR3: TGTGCCAGCAGCACAACGCCGGGACAGGCTAACTATGGCTACACCTTC.

This clonotype was detected many times. The CDR3: CASSDPRVGGNQPQHF. In nucleotides, the CDR3 is TGTGCCAGCAGTGACCCCCGGGTGGGAGGCAATCAGCCCCAGCATTTT. The V and J genes are TRBV25-1 and TRBJ1-5; D gene ambiguous. This CDR3 is built from 16 residues. V was cut by 3 bases and J by 2 bases, with 14 bases left in between. CDR1 is MGHDK, CDR2 SYGVNS, per germline.

The gene calls are TRBV4-3 and TRBJ2-3, with 10 bases fitting TRBD2. The V gene end was trimmed by 1 base and the J gene end by 3 bases; junction bases not matched to a gene: 4. This CDR3 is built from 16 residues. The germline V gene encodes CDR1 LGHNA and CDR2 YSLEER. The CDR3 sequence is CASSQVTTSGTDTQYF. CDR3 coding DNA: TGCGCCAGCAGCCAAGTTACGACTAGCGGGACAGATACGCAGTATTTT.

This clonotype was counted a few times. The chain carries TRBV7-2 and TRBJ2-1; 7 bases line up with TRBD2. Germline CDR1 is SGHTA and CDR2 is FQGNSA. The CDR3 length is 18 residues. V trimming: 1 base; J trimming: 4 bases; junction bases outside the gene matches: 13. The CDR3 coding sequence is TGTGCCAGCAGCTTAGGCAGCACTAGCGACCCAGGGTACAATGAGCAGTTCTTC. It codes for CASSLGSTSDPGYNEQFF. The full variable domain, completed using reference TRBV7-2 and TRBJ2-1, is GAGVSQSPSNKVTEKGKDVELRCDPISGHTALYWYRQSLGQGLEFLIYFQGNSAPDKSGLPSDRFSAERTGGSVSTLTIQRTQQEDSAVYLCASSLGSTSDPGYNEQFFGPGTRLTVL.

This chain connects TRBV14 to TRBJ2-7; D remains ambiguous. V was trimmed by 0 bases and J by 7 bases, leaving 7 bases between them. This CDR3 has 12 amino acids. Germline-derived CDR1 and CDR2 are SGHDN and FVKESK. The CDR3 reads CASSQDVGEQYF. The CDR3 nucleotides read TGTGCCAGCAGCCAAGATGTGGGTGAGCAGTACTTC.

A remark on this clonotype: A much larger clone differs from this one at a single base, so this may be a read error. The chain combines TRBV28 with TRBJ2-5; 11 bases align to TRBD1. Trimming took 5 bases from V and 9 from J; bases not matched to a gene: 8. The CDR3 has 14 residues. Per germline, CDR1 MDHEN and CDR2 SYDVKM. In DNA form, the CDR3 reads TGTGCCAGCAGTCGGACAGGGGGCGTCGAGCCCCAGTACTTC. It specifies CASSRTGGVEPQYF.

A word on this clonotype: A read error may account for a junction end that differs from germline. The DNA of the CDR3 is TGTGTCAGCAGGCGGAGTAGGGGGCTGAGCACAGATACGCAGTATTTT. Residues: CVSRRSRGLSTDTQYF. This rearrangement joins TRBV27 to TRBJ2-3; 7 positions match TRBD1. The germline V gene encodes CDR1 MNHEY and CDR2 SMNVEV (reference sequence). The CDR3 totals 16 residues.